This T cell receptor beta chain was recorded in a study of CD8 T cells in ankylosing spondylitis. Regarding the study as a whole: Reportedly, matched ankylosing spondylitis synovial fluid was significantly enriched for disease-linked clones.

Each CDR3 protein gets one entry after TCRdb re-called the 5' RACE reads with MiXCR. The data show tens of thousands of distinct CDR3 sequences, roughly 7.4% seen once. This clonotype was counted ten times or more. Antigen: not known. Sequence at one end of the junction differs from germline and may be a read error. This CDR3 is 14 amino acids long. The source material was blood, either unsorted or a sorted T cell fraction (not recorded which). The receptor's source is a female donor with ankylosing spondylitis or in good health (not recorded which). This rearrangement joins TRBV12-3 or TRBV12-4 to TRBJ2-4; TRBD2 matches 9 bases. The CDR3 spells CASTRGLAQNIQYF. The CDR3 nucleotides are TGTGCCAGCACCAGGGGACTAGCCCAAAACATTCAGTACTTC.